This T cell receptor (beta chain) was identified in a study of control samples from healthy donors and cancer patients. This clone turned up a few times. Clones were read by immunoSEQ multiplex PCR, and TCRdb kept only the in-frame ones, dropping some. The sample contains tens of thousands of clones, 83% of which appear only once. CDR1 is LGHDT and CDR2 is YNNKEL in the germline V gene (reference sequence). The CDR3 has 13 residues. The V gene lost 4 bases and the J gene lost 3 bases, with 10 bases spanning the gap. Specimen: blood. The chain employs TRBV3-1 (or the pseudogene TRBV3-2) and TRBJ2-7, with a tentative D call TRBD2 (6 bases). The sequence came from a man between 60 and 75 years old in good health. The CDR3 bases are TGTGCCAGCAGCCGCCTTAGCGGCTACGAGCAGTACTTC. It yields the protein CASSRLSGYEQYF.